The TCR beta chain described here comes from a study of a mutant IDH1 vaccine in newly diagnosed glioma. Study in general: The study started vaccination 4-6 weeks after radiotherapy alone, or with temozolomide cycles. The earlier regimen, radiotherapy, temozolomide, or both, was most often both.

Documented time point: week 11, during vaccination. Vaccination comprised doses that each held 300 ug of mutant IDH1 20-mer peptide, plus topical imiquimod. Each donor presented with a new WHO grade 3 or 4 astrocytoma that tested IDH1-mutant and showed ATRX loss. Germline V gives CDR1 SGHDN, CDR2 FVKESK. The CDR3 has 18 residues. Trimming removed 0 bases from V and 3 bases from J, with 20 bases in between. Turning to this clone: Its antigen is not identified.

The method was immunoSEQ multiplex PCR; TCRdb's version includes in-frame clones alone and lacks a portion of them. The sample yields around 30,000 clones, 90% seen once. Points from the study as a whole: Overall, just under 95% of patients had vaccine-induced immune responses.

V is TRBV14 and J is TRBJ1-1; perhaps TRBD1 as D (5 bases). The receptor's source is a man between 18 and 29 years old with glioma. This sample comprised PBMCs, obtained from a glioma patient whose treatment included an IDH1 peptide vaccine. CDR3 region: CASSQEIASFGDDTEAFF. For the CDR3, the DNA is TGTGCCAGCAGCCAAGAAATCGCGAGTTTTGGGGACGACACTGAAGCTTTCTTT. Supplemented by reference TRBV14 and TRBJ1-1, the full variable domain reads EAGVTQFPSHSVIEKGQTVTLRCDPISGHDNLYWYRRVMGKEIKFLLHFVKESKQDESGMPNNRFLAERTGGTYSTLKVQPAELEDSGVYFCASSQEIASFGDDTEAFFGQGTRLTVV.